The clone carrying this T cell receptor (beta chain) was seen more than once but under ten times. The read stops 3 residues short of the end of the CDR3; the missing end is completed from the germline J gene. The data originate from a study of T cell clonality in common variable immunodeficiency. Some clones are missing from TCRdb's copy, which holds only in-frame ones; the method was immunoSEQ multiplex PCR. Listed for the sample are about 52,000 clones, none seen a single time. Germline values: CDR1 LNHDA, CDR2 SQIVND (reference sequence). This CDR3 region has 15 residues. This clonotype was obtained from a person aged 18 to 75 in good health. This chain links TRBV19 with TRBJ2-3; TRBD2 matches 15 bases. Sequences were obtained from peripheral blood mononuclear cells. CDR3 amino acids: CASSKGLAGGETQYF. The DNA read from the CDR3 is TGTGCCAGTAGTAAGGGACTAGCGGGGGGAGAGACG.